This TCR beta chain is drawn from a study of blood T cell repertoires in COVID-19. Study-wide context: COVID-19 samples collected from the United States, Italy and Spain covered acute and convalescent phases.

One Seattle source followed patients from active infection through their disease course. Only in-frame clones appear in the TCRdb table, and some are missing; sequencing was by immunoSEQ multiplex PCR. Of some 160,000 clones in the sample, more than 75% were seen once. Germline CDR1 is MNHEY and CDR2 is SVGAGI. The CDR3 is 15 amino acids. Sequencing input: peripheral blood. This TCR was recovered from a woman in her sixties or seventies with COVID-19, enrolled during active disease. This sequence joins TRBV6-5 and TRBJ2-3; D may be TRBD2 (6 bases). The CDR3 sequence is CALQHSVAGTDTQYF. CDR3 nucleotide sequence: TGTGCTCTCCAGCACTCGGTAGCGGGCACAGATACGCAGTATTTT.